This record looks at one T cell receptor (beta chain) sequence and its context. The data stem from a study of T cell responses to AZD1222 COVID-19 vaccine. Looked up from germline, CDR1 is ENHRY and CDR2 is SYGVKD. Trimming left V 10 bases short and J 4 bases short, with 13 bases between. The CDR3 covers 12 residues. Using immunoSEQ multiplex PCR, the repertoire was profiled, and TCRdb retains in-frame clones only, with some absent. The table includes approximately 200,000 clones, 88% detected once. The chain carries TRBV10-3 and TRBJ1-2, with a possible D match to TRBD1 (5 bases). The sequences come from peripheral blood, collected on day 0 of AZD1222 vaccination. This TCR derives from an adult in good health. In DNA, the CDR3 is TGTGCCACTGCCCTCCAGGGCTATGGCTACACCTTC. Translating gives CATALQGYGYTF.